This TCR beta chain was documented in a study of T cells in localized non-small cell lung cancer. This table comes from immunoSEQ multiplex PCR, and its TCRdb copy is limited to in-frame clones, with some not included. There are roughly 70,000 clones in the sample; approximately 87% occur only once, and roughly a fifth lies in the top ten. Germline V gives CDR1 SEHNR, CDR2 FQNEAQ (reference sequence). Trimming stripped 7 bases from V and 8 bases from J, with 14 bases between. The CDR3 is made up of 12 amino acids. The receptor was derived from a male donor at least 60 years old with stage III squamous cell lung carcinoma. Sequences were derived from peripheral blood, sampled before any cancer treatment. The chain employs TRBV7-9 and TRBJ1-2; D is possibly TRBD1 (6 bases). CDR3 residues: CASTLGDTGYTF. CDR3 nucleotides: TGTGCCAGCACCCTCGGGGACACCGGCTACACCTTC. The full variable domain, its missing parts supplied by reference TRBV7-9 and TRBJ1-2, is DTGVSQNPRHKITKRGQNVTFRCDPISEHNRLYWYRQTLGQGPEFLTYFQNEAQLEKSRLLSDRFSAERPKGSFSTLEIQRTEQGDSAMYLCASTLGDTGYTFGSGTRLTVV.